This paragraph reports one TCR beta chain. Clones were sequenced by immunoSEQ multiplex PCR, and TCRdb holds only the in-frame ones, with some missing. This sample yields about 66,000 clones, of which approximately 90% are seen a single time; more than 3% belongs to the top ten. This sample is part of a study of OX40 agonist ivuxolimab in advanced cancers. V lost 4 bases, J lost 5 bases, and 18 bases lay in between. CDR3 length: 16 residues. Germline V gene sequence: CDR1 MDHEN, CDR2 SYDVKM. The origin of this receptor is an adult with an advanced solid tumor such as melanoma, head and neck, liver or kidney cancer. Sequenced material: CD4+ or CD8+ T cells sorted from blood, taken in a trial of the OX40 agonist ivuxolimab. V usage is TRBV28 and J usage is TRBJ2-1; D gene ambiguous. DNA of the CDR3: TGTGCCAGCAGTTCCCCTGGCGGTCTCAGTAACAATGAGCAGTTCTTC. Translated, it gives CASSSPGGLSNNEQFF. The full variable domain, its missing parts supplied by reference TRBV28 and TRBJ2-1, is DVKVTQSSRYLVKRTGEKVFLECVQDMDHENMFWYRQDPGLGLRLIYFSYDVKMKEKGDIPEGYSVSREKKERFSLILESASTNQTSMYLCASSSPGGLSNNEQFFGPGTRLTVL.